The rows below give T cell receptor beta chains drawn from one sample of a study of cytomegalovirus exposure and HLA in healthy donors. TCRdb's table, derived via immunoSEQ multiplex PCR, lists solely in-frame clones and lacks some. The data contain a few hundred thousand clones, just over 85% of them singletons. The sample consisted of PBMCs. These receptors all stem from a woman between 18 and 30 years old in good health and CMV-seronegative. The CDR3 runs from the conserved cysteine through the conserved F or W. D genes are given only for firm matches. Some rows have no size entry. The others give once, few or many, or a class for an expanded clone.

v_gene	abundance	d_gene	j_gene	CDR3nt	CDR3aa
TRBV5-6	.	.	TRBJ1-1	TGTGCCAGCAGCTTGGTAGCAACTGAAGCTTTCTTT	CASSLVATEAFF
TRBV19	.	TRBD2	TRBJ2-7	TGTGCCAGTAGTGCCAGTCCCGGGACTAGCGGGAGTTCCTACGAGCAGTACTTC	CASSASPGTSGSSYEQYF
TRBV4-3	few	.	TRBJ1-2	TGCGCCAGCAGCCAAGAGTATGCTCGACCAGGCTATGGCTACACCTTC	CASSQEYARPGYGYTF
TRBV7-9	.	.	TRBJ2-2	TGTGCCAGCAATGTTGGACAGCCGAACACCGGGGAGCTGTTTTTT	CASNVGQPNTGELFF
TRBV6-5	few	TRBD1	TRBJ1-2	TGTGCCAGCGGGACAGGGCGTGGCTACACCTTC	CASGTGRGYTF
TRBV25-1	once	.	TRBJ2-7	TGTGCCAGCAGTGTTACTCCGCGCTTC	CASSVTPRF
TRBV4-2	.	.	TRBJ1-5	TGTGCCAGCAGCCCGGGGGGGGGAGATAGCAATCAGCCCCAGCATTTT	CASSPGGGDSNQPQHF
TRBV29-1	.	TRBD1	TRBJ1-2	TGCAGCGTTGCCGAAACCTGGACAGGGATGGGCTATGGCTACACCTTC	CSVAETWTGMGYGYTF
TRBV6-5	many	TRBD1	TRBJ1-2	TGTGCCAGCAGCTGGACAGGGTGGGGCTACACCTTC	CASSWTGWGYTF
TRBV4-1	.	.	TRBJ2-7	TGCGCCAGCAGCCAAGCTGGAGGGTTCTACGAGCAGTACTTC	CASSQAGGFYEQYF
TRBV28	.	.	TRBJ2-7	TGTGCCAGCAGTCTCACTTCGGGGGGCATGGTCAAGCAGTACTTC	CASSLTSGGMVKQYF
TRBV6-5	.	TRBD1	TRBJ2-2	TGTGCCAGCAACCCCGACAGGGGGGCCGGGGAGCTGTTTTTT	CASNPDRGAGELFF
TRBV2	.	TRBD1	TRBJ2-7	TGTGCCAGCAGCCCGAGACAGGGGCCCTACGAGCAGTACTTC	CASSPRQGPYEQYF
TRBV29-1	.	.	TRBJ1-1	TGCAGCGTTGTAGGGGGGGGTAACACTGAAGCTTTCTTT	CSVVGGGNTEAFF
TRBV9	.	.	TRBJ2-5	TGTGCCAGCTCCGCGGGACTCGGGGATAGGGAGACCCAGTACTTC	CASSAGLGDRETQYF
TRBV19	.	TRBD2	TRBJ2-1	TGTGCCAGTAGTACCGTCCCGGGACTAGCGGGTAGCTCCTACAATGAGCAGTTCTTC	CASSTVPGLAGSSYNEQFF
TRBV28	.	.	TRBJ2-1	TGTGCCAGCATCCCGGACGGGGAATCCTACAATGAGCAGTTCTTC	CASIPDGESYNEQFF
TRBV6-6	.	.	TRBJ2-3	TGTGCCAGCAGTTACGAGGGAGATACGCAGTATTTT	CASSYEGDTQYF
TRBV25-1	.	TRBD1	TRBJ2-7	TGTGCCAGCAGTGAGGGGCAGGGGGCGACTGAGGTGCAGTACTTC	CASSEGQGATEVQYF
TRBV10-2	.	TRBD2	TRBJ2-5	TGCGCCAGCAGTCTAAGCGGGAGAGATGAGACCCAGTACTTC	CASSLSGRDETQYF
TRBV28	.	.	TRBJ2-1	TGTGCCAGCAGGGACGGACTTTCCTTGGATGAGCAGTTCTTC	CASRDGLSLDEQFF
TRBV6-6	.	TRBD1	TRBJ2-3	TGTGCCAGCCTGGACCCGGGGCAGGGGGCGAAGGATACGCAGTATTTT	CASLDPGQGAKDTQYF
TRBV28	once	TRBD2	TRBJ2-7	TGTGCCAGCAGTTTACCTCTAGCGGGAGTCTACGAGCAGTACTTC	CASSLPLAGVYEQYF
TRBV5-1	.	TRBD1	TRBJ2-7	TGCGCCAGCAGCTTGGTATCCTCCGGGACAGGAACCTACGAGCAGTACTTC	CASSLVSSGTGTYEQYF
TRBV6-1	.	.	TRBJ2-1	TGTGCCAGCACTCACAGGGAGTATGTGTACAATGAGCAGTTCTTC	CASTHREYVYNEQFF
TRBV25-1	.	.	TRBJ1-2	TGTGCCAGCAGTGTGTCAGGGGCCCCTAACTATGGCTACACCTTC	CASSVSGAPNYGYTF
TRBV28	.	TRBD1	TRBJ2-6	TGTGCCAGCAGTCGAAAGTACGGGACAGTGAAACCCTCTGGGGCCAACGTCCTGACTTTC	CASSRKYGTVKPSGANVLTF
TRBV28	.	.	TRBJ1-1	TGTGCCAGCAGTTTGCCCACACTGAACACTGAAGCTTTCTTT	CASSLPTLNTEAFF
TRBV7-9	.	TRBD1	TRBJ1-1	TGTGCCAGCAGCCTGGGACAGGACACACTAATGAACACTGAAGCTTTCTTT	CASSLGQDTLMNTEAFF
TRBV4-3	once	.	TRBJ1-1	TGCGCCAGCAGCGGGGCGGGAAACACTGAAGCTTTCTTT	CASSGAGNTEAFF
TRBV28	.	.	TRBJ2-3	TGTGCCAGCAGTTTAGTTGGAGAGCCCACAGATACGCAGTATTTT	CASSLVGEPTDTQYF
TRBV5-1	once	.	TRBJ2-7	TGCGCCAGCAGCTTGGAAGGAGGGGTCTACGAGCAGTACTTC	CASSLEGGVYEQYF
TRBV18	once	TRBD1	TRBJ1-2	TGTGCCAGCTCACCGATGCAGACCGGGACAGGGGATTCTATCTATGGCTACACCTTC	CASSPMQTGTGDSIYGYTF
TRBV14	.	.	TRBJ2-3	TGTGCCAGCAGCCAAGATTTCAGTTCCGGTTGGGCTCAGTATTTT	CASSQDFSSGWAQYF
TRBV27	.	.	TRBJ2-3	TGTGCCAGCAGTTTACTTGTGTGGACAGGGGTACGGGAGGGCCCAGATACGCAGTATTTT	CASSLLVWTGVREGPDTQYF
TRBV15	.	TRBD2	TRBJ2-7	TGTGCCACCAGCAGAGATCGGTCTAGCGGCGCCTACGAGCAGTACTTC	CATSRDRSSGAYEQYF
TRBV25-1	.	TRBD2	TRBJ2-7	TGTGCCAGCAGTGATAGCGGGAGGCCGGGTGAGCAGTACTTC	CASSDSGRPGEQYF
TRBV28	.	.	TRBJ1-1	TGTGCCAGCAGCCCCCTTGTGACTGAAGCTTTCTTT	CASSPLVTEAFF
TRBV11-2	.	TRBD1	TRBJ2-5	TGTGCCAGCAGCTCACAGGGACAGCCTCAAGAGACCCAGTACTTC	CASSSQGQPQETQYF
TRBV7-9	once	TRBD2	TRBJ2-7	TGTGCCAGCAGCCCCGAAGGGACTAGCGGATACTACGAGCAGTACTTC	CASSPEGTSGYYEQYF
TRBV6-4	.	.	TRBJ2-1	TGTGCCAGCAGTGGAGGGAAAAGTGAGCAGTTCTTC	CASSGGKSEQFF
TRBV5-6	.	.	TRBJ1-1	TGTGCCAGCAGCTTGTTAGACTCTTGGAACACTGAAGCTTTCTTT	CASSLLDSWNTEAFF
TRBV5-1	few	.	TRBJ1-5	TGCGCCAGCAGCTTGGCAGGGCTGGGGAATCAGCCCCAGCATTTT	CASSLAGLGNQPQHF
TRBV5-1	.	.	TRBJ2-3	TGCGCCAGCAGTTTTGGACAGTCTGGCACAGATACGCAGTATTTT	CASSFGQSGTDTQYF
TRBV4-2	.	.	TRBJ1-2	TGTGCCAGCAGCCAAGATGGGAGCGGGGGATCCGCGTATGGCTACACCTTC	CASSQDGSGGSAYGYTF
TRBV2	.	TRBD1	TRBJ2-3	TGTGCCAGCACTTGGGTTACAGGGGAAAGCACAGATACGCAGTATTTT	CASTWVTGESTDTQYF
TRBV5-1	.	TRBD1	TRBJ2-7	TGCGCCAGCAGTTTCACGGACAGGGCCTACGAGCAGTACTTC	CASSFTDRAYEQYF